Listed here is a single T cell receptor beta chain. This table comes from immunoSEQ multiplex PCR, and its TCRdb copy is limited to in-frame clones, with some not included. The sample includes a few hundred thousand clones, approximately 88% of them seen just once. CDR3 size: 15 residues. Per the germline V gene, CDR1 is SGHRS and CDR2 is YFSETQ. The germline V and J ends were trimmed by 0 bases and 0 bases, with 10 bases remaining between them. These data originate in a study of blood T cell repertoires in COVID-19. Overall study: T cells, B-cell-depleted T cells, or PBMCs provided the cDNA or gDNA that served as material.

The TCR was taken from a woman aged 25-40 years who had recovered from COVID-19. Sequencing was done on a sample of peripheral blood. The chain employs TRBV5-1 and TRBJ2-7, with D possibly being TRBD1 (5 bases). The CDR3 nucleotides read TGCGCCAGCAGCTTGGGAACAGGCGTCTCCTACGAGCAGTACTTC. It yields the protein CASSLGTGVSYEQYF. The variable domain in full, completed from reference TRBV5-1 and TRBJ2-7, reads KAGVTQTPRYLIKTRGQQVTLSCSPISGHRSVSWYQQTPGQGLQFLFEYFSETQRNKGNFPGRFSGRQFSNSRSEMNVSTLELGDSALYLCASSLGTGVSYEQYFGPGTRLTVT.